The 28 T cell receptor beta chains in this list originate from one sample, sequenced in a study of T-cell reconstitution after alpha-beta-depleted transplantation in children (dated by TCRdb to 2015 to 2016). The library was generated by PCR. These reads were obtained on an Illumina HiSeq 2500. TCR library preparation used molecular barcoding, with unique molecular identifiers applied to normalize quantification of the TCRbeta repertoire. The public reads were run again by TCRdb, first through fastp at Q25 and then through MiXCR, and only productive beta chains were kept. Every entry covers one CDR3 protein and lists the most common genes and DNA from its rows. The sample includes approximately 240,000 distinct CDR3 sequences, with 9.7% observed a single time. About 5% of the sample is taken by the ten largest. This specimen consisted of PBMCs from the stem cell graft donor, obtained from the stem cell graft. Receptor source: a human donor who donated a stem cell graft to a child with SCID.

This clonotype was seen at least ten times. The gene calls are TRBV5-6 and TRBJ1-5; D call uncertain. The CDR3 is 15 amino acids. Looked up from germline, CDR1 is SGHDT and CDR2 is YYEEEE. With 3 bases removed from V and 0 bases from J, the gap between germline ends came to 10 bases. CDR3 nucleotides: TGTGCCAGCAGCTCACAGCCCTATAGCAATCAGCCCCAGCATTTT. Its translation is CASSSQPYSNQPQHF.

This clonotype has at least ten counts. The chain is built from TRBV20-1 and TRBJ1-1, with TRBD1 as a possible D gene (5 bases). The V end lost 6 bases, the J end lost 1 base, and 9 bases lay between the germline ends. The CDR3 has 12 residues. Germline lookup yields CDR1 DFQATT and CDR2 SNEGSKA (reference sequence). In nucleotides, the CDR3 is TGCAGTGCCGCCGGGGCGAACACTGAAGCTTTCTTT. Translation: CSAAGANTEAFF.

A word on this clonotype: A much larger clone differs by one base, so this may be a read error. This chain connects TRBV7-2 to TRBJ2-1, with D possibly being TRBD2 (5 bases). The CDR3 contains 14 residues. Germline CDR1 SGHTA, CDR2 FQGNSA. This chain's CDR3 is CASSFRPTDSEQIF. The CDR3 nucleotides are TGTGCCAGCAGCTTTCGACCGACGGACTCCGAGCAGATCTTC.

Many counts were recorded for this clonotype. The V gene is TRBV28, the J gene TRBJ2-7; D unclear. Trimming removed 3 bases from V and 3 bases from J, with 9 bases in between. The CDR3 is 13 residues long. Germline V gene data show CDR1 as MDHEN and CDR2 as SYDVKM. CDR3 in DNA: TGTGCCAGCAGTTTTGGGGTTTACTACGAGCAGTACTTC. This translates into CASSFGVYYEQYF.

The sample holds a few counts of this clonotype. The chain carries TRBV2 and TRBJ1-1; D unclear. V was trimmed by 7 bases and J by 1 base, leaving 13 bases between them. Germline CDR1 is SNHLY and CDR2 is FYNNEI. The CDR3 covers 14 residues. The CDR3, as DNA: TGTGCCAGCACCCGAGGGAGGTCGAACACTGAAGCTTTCTTT. Translation gives CASTRGRSNTEAFF.

This clonotype has ten or more counts. The chain combines TRBV27 with TRBJ1-5; tentative D call: TRBD1 (6 bases). This CDR3 spans 16 amino acids. Germline loops: CDR1 MNHEY, CDR2 SMNVEV (reference sequence). V lost 2 bases, J lost 0 bases, and 11 bases lay in between. CDR3 in amino acids: CASSLGGAYSNQPQHF. Written as DNA, the CDR3 is TGTGCCAGCAGTTTAGGGGGGGCCTATAGCAATCAGCCCCAGCATTTT.

This clonotype was detected ten times or more. The rearrangement links TRBV2 to TRBJ2-3; weak D call: TRBD1 (6 bases). The germline V gene has CDR1 SNHLY and CDR2 FYNNEI. V dropped 4 bases and J dropped 1 base, with 12 bases sitting between them. CDR3 size: 15 residues. CDR3 sequence reads: CASSARDIGTDTQYF. CDR3 nucleotides: TGTGCCAGCAGTGCTAGGGACATCGGCACAGATACGCAGTATTTT.

There are many counts of this clonotype. The DNA for the CDR3 is TGTGCCAGCAGCTGGGTAGGGCTTATGACAGTCGCTTTCTTT. It codes for CASSWVGLMTVAFF. This chain joins TRBV11-2 and TRBJ1-1; weak D call: TRBD1 (5 bases). V lost 4 bases, J lost 11 bases, and 20 bases lay in between. CDR3 length equals 14 residues. Germline V lookup: CDR1 SGHAT, CDR2 FQNNGV.

At least ten counts were recorded for this clonotype. The genes are TRBV28 and TRBJ1-4; 12 bases map to TRBD1. With 3 bases clipped from V and 0 bases from J, the junction kept 8 bases outside the gene matches. The CDR3 has 19 residues. Per the germline V gene, CDR1 is MDHEN and CDR2 is SYDVKM. The chain's CDR3 is CASSFDPGTGGSTNEKLFF. Here the CDR3 DNA reads TGTGCCAGCAGTTTTGACCCCGGGACAGGGGGCTCAACTAATGAAAAACTGTTTTTT.

This clonotype was seen ten or more times. The DNA of the CDR3 is TGCAGTGCTAGAGGAACGTTCGATCAGCCCCAGCATTTT. This codes for CSARGTFDQPQHF. The chain joins TRBV20-1 to TRBJ1-5; D is unresolved. The V and J ends lost 1 base and 5 bases respectively, with 9 bases between them. Per germline, CDR1 DFQATT and CDR2 SNEGSKA (reference sequence). The CDR3 has 13 amino acids.

The table lists this clonotype with many counts. The rearrangement uses TRBV20-1 and TRBJ2-5; D might be TRBD2 (5 bases). Germline assignment: CDR1 DFQATT and CDR2 SNEGSKA (reference sequence). CDR3 length equals 13 residues. The V end was cut by 5 bases, the J end by 2 bases, with 12 bases between. DNA for the CDR3: TGCAGTGCTGCGAGCGGACCACAAGAGACCCAGTACTTC. The encoded protein is CSAASGPQETQYF.

This clonotype showed up many times. The chain carries TRBV24-1 and TRBJ2-1; perhaps TRBD2 as D (6 bases). The V gene lost 9 bases and the J gene lost 7 bases, with 21 bases spanning the gap. Germline loops: CDR1 KGHDR, CDR2 SFDVKD. The CDR3 is 15 residues long. CDR3 bases: TGTGCCACCCGCTCAAGGGGAGGTCGGCCGAATGAGCAGTTCTTC. This codes for CATRSRGGRPNEQFF.

The chain has TRBV4-2 and TRBJ2-2; 7 bases agree with TRBD1. The CDR3 runs to 15 residues. After removal of 4 bases from V and 1 base from J, the junction contained 3 bases not matched to a gene. From germline, CDR1 is LGHNA and CDR2 YNFKEQ. The CDR3 sequence: CASSPRGRNTGELFF. CDR3 sequence (DNA): TGTGCCAGCAGCCCCAGGGGGAGGAACACCGGGGAGCTGTTTTTT.

In this sample, this clonotype turned up many times. The chain links TRBV19 to TRBJ2-1, with D perhaps matching TRBD1 (6 bases). The V end lost 7 bases, the J end lost 10 bases, and 23 bases lay between the germline ends. CDR1 and CDR2 from the germline V gene are LNHDA and SQIVND (reference sequence). The CDR3 runs 15 residues. The CDR3 DNA sequence: TGTGCCAGTACCTGGGGGCCTAGGGAACCCCGCGAGCAGTTCTTC. Its translation: CASTWGPREPREQFF.

The sample holds many counts of this clonotype. The genes are TRBV28 and TRBJ1-4; possible D gene TRBD1, 5 bases. Per germline, CDR1 MDHEN and CDR2 SYDVKM. V was trimmed by 5 bases and J by 5 bases, leaving 21 bases between them. There are 17 residues in the CDR3. The CDR3 sequence: CASSTNLQGGRNEKLFF. The DNA of the CDR3 is TGTGCCAGCAGTACAAATTTGCAGGGAGGCCGGAATGAAAAACTGTTTTTT.

This clonotype was seen a few times. V usage is TRBV11-2 and J usage is TRBJ2-1; maybe TRBD2 (7 bases). V was pared by 5 bases and J by 3 bases, with 23 bases between. Germline CDR1 SGHAT, CDR2 FQNNGV. This CDR3 comprises 18 residues. The DNA of the CDR3 is TGTGCCAGCAGCCTACAACTGGGGGGGGGCAACCTCTACAATGAGCAGTTCTTC. As protein: CASSLQLGGGNLYNEQFF.

This chain links TRBV20-1 with TRBJ2-4; 7 positions match TRBD1. After removal of 0 bases from V and 9 bases from J, the junction contained 8 bases not matched to a gene. The germline V gene encodes CDR1 DFQATT and CDR2 SNEGSKA (reference sequence). The CDR3 extends over 14 amino acids. CDR3 sequence (DNA): TGCAGTGCTAGAGATCGCCAGGGGGAGATCATTCAGTACTTC. It yields the protein CSARDRQGEIIQYF.

This clonotype was recorded many times. The chain has TRBV14 and TRBJ1-6; TRBD1 matches at 7 bases. Trimming took 1 base from V and 0 from J; bases not matched to a gene: 3. The CDR3 extends over 17 amino acids. In germline, CDR1 is SGHDN, CDR2 FVKESK. The CDR3 loop is CASSQGQGSSYNSPLHF. CDR3 bases: TGTGCCAGCAGCCAAGGACAGGGAAGCTCCTATAATTCACCCCTCCACTTT.

This clonotype was counted only a few times. The V and J genes are TRBV12-3 or TRBV12-4 and TRBJ1-5; TRBD1 agrees at 10 bases. The CDR3 is 20 residues long. After removal of 5 bases from V and 1 base from J, the junction contained 17 bases not matched to a gene. CDR3 sequence: CASSPRGQGGIRLSNQPQHF. DNA for the CDR3: TGTGCCAGCAGTCCGAGAGGACAGGGGGGAATACGTTTGAGCAATCAGCCCCAGCATTTT.

This clonotype was picked up many times. The chain recombines TRBV7-2 with TRBJ1-1; 7 bases are a match to TRBD1. After removal of 7 bases from V and 5 bases from J, the junction contained 10 bases not matched to a gene. CDR1 is SGHTA, CDR2 FQGNSA, per germline. CDR3 length: 14 residues. The CDR3 nucleotides read TGTGCCAGCACCTTTTCAGGGGGGGGGACTGAAGCTTTCTTT. Amino acid sequence: CASTFSGGGTEAFF.

In this sample, this clonotype turned up many times. The chain is built from TRBV7-6 and TRBJ2-5, with 10 bases matching TRBD1. The V gene end was trimmed by 5 bases and the J gene end by 5 bases; junction bases not matched to a gene: 14. Germline V gene lookup returns CDR1 SGHVS and CDR2 FNYEAQ. The CDR3 covers 17 residues. CDR3 DNA sequence: TGTGCCAGCAGCACCTACCCACAGGACAGGGGGGGCGAGACCCAGTACTTC. Translation gives CASSTYPQDRGGETQYF.

The sample holds many counts of this clonotype. The CDR3 DNA follows: TGTGCCAGCAGCCACCCTGGATCGCCAGGGAGTGATTCACCCCTCCACTTT. Amino acid sequence: CASSHPGSPGSDSPLHF. The chain combines TRBV4-2 with TRBJ1-6; perhaps TRBD1 as D (5 bases). The CDR3 is 17 amino acids. V was cut by 3 bases and J by 8 bases, with 20 bases left in between. CDR1 is LGHNA, CDR2 YNFKEQ, per germline.

V and J are TRBV25-1 and TRBJ2-3; tentative D call: TRBD1 (6 bases). V was clipped by 1 base and J by 9 bases, with 11 bases between them. CDR1 is MGHDK and CDR2 is SYGVNS in the germline V gene. The CDR3 consists of 13 residues. DNA of the CDR3: TGTGCCAGCAGTGAATCGGCAGGGGCCACGCAGTATTTT. Its translation: CASSESAGATQYF.

This clonotype occurred many times. V is TRBV5-6 and J is TRBJ1-5, with D possibly being TRBD1 (5 bases). Germline CDR1 reads SGHDT; CDR2 reads YYEEEE. The CDR3 extends over 15 amino acids. V dropped 1 base and J dropped 6 bases, with 14 bases sitting between them. DNA of the CDR3: TGTGCCAGCAGCTTGTCAGGGCGAGGCTTTCAGCCCCAGCATTTT. Protein: CASSLSGRGFQPQHF.

This clonotype has ten or more counts. The V call is TRBV6-5, the J call TRBJ1-2; D is undetermined. This CDR3 has 11 amino acids. CDR1 is MNHEY and CDR2 is SVGAGI in the germline V gene. Trimming pared 7 bases from V and 8 bases from J, leaving 11 bases between. The CDR3 loop is CASTGLGGYTF. For the CDR3, the DNA is TGTGCCAGCACTGGGCTGGGCGGCTACACCTTC.

This clonotype appeared many times. The rearrangement links TRBV5-1 to TRBJ1-2, with 7 positions matching TRBD1. Trimming cost V 1 base and J 7 bases; bases outside gene matches: 10. In germline, CDR1 is SGHRS, CDR2 YFSETQ. This CDR3 has 15 amino acids. This CDR3 is CASSLTRQGIGGYTF. CDR3 coding DNA: TGCGCCAGCAGCTTGACGAGACAGGGAATCGGTGGCTACACCTTC.

This clonotype has a count of ten or more. This sequence joins TRBV25-1 and TRBJ1-2; a possible D gene is TRBD1 (5 bases). The CDR3 extends over 13 amino acids. With 2 bases removed from V and 4 bases from J, the gap between germline ends came to 8 bases. Germline V gene sequence: CDR1 MGHDK, CDR2 SYGVNS. CDR3 in amino acids: CASSERRGYGYTF. As DNA, the CDR3 is TGTGCCAGCAGTGAAAGAAGGGGCTATGGCTACACCTTC.

This clonotype was counted many times. The rearrangement joins TRBV12-3 or TRBV12-4 to TRBJ2-5; 7 nucleotides line up with TRBD2. Trimming at V came to 3 bases and at J to 5 bases, leaving 9 bases not matched to a gene. The CDR3 contains 15 residues. CDR3 loop: CASSLVGLERETQYF. The CDR3 DNA is TGTGCCAGCAGTTTGGTAGGACTAGAACGGGAGACCCAGTACTTC.